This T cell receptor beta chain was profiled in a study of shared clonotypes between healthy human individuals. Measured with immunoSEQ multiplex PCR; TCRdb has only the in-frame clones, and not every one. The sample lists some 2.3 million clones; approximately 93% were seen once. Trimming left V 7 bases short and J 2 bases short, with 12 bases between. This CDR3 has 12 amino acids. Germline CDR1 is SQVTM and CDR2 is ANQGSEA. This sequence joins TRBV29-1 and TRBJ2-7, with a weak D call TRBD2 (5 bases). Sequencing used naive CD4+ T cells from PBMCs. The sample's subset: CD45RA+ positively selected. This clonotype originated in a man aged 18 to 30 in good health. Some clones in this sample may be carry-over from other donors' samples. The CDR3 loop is CSGSSGPYEQYF. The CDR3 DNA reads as TGCAGCGGATCGAGCGGTCCCTACGAGCAGTACTTC.